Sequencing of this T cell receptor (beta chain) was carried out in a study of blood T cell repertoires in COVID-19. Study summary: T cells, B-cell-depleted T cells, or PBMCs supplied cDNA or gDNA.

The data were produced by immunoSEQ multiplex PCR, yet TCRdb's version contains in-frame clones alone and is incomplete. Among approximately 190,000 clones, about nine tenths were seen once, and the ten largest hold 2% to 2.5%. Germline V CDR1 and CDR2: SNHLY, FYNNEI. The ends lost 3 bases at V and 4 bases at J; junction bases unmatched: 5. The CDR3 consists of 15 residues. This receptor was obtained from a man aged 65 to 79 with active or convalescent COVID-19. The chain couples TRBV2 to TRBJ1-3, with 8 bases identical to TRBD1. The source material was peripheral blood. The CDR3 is CASSESGGEGNTIYF. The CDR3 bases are TGTGCCAGCAGTGAGTCAGGGGGCGAAGGAAACACCATATATTTT. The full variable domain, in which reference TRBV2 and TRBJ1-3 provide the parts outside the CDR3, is EPEVTQTPSHQVTQMGQEVILRCVPISNHLYFYWYRQILGQKVEFLVSFYNNEISEKSEIFDDQFSVERPDGSNFTLKIRSTKLEDSAMYFCASSESGGEGNTIYFGEGSWLTVV.